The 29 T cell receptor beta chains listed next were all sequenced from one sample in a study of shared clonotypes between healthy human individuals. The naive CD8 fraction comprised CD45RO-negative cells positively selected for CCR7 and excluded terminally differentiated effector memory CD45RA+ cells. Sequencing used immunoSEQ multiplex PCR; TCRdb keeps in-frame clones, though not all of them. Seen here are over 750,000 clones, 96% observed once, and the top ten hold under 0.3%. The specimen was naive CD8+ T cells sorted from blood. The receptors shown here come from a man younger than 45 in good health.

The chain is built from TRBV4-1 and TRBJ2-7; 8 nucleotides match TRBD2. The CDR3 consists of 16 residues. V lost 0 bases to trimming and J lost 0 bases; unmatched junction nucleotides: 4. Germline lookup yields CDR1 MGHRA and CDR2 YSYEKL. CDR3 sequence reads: CASSQEVLAASYEQYF. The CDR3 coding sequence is TGCGCCAGCAGCCAAGAGGTACTAGCGGCCTCCTACGAGCAGTACTTC.

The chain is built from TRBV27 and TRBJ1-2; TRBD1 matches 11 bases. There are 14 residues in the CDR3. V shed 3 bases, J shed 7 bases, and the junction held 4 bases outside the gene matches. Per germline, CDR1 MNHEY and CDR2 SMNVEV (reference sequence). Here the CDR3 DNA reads TGTGCCAGCAGTTTGTCAGGACAGGGGGCTGGCTACACCTTC. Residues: CASSLSGQGAGYTF.

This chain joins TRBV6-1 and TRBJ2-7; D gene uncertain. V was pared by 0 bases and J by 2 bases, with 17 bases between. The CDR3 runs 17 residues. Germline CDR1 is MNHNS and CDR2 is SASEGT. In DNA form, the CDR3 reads TGTGCCAGCAGTGAAGCCGCAGATCGTCGCGTGCCCTACGAGCAGTACTTC. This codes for CASSEAADRRVPYEQYF.

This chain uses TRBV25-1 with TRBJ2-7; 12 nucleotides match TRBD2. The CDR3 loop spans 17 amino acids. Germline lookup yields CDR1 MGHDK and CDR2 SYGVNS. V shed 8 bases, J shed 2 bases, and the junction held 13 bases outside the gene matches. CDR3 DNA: TGTGCCAGCCGGGGCAGTCGACTAGCGGGAGTTCCCTACGAGCAGTACTTC. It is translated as CASRGSRLAGVPYEQYF.

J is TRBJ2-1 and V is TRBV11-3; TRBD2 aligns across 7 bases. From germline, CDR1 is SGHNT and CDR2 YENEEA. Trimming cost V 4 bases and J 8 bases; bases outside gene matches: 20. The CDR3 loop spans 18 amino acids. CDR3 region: CASSSRDYQHNGAHEQFF. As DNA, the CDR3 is TGTGCCAGCAGCTCCCGGGACTATCAACATAACGGGGCCCATGAGCAGTTCTTC. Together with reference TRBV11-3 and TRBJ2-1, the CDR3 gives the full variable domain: EAGVVQSPRYKIIEKKQPVAFWCNPISGHNTLYWYLQNLGQGPELLIRYENEEAVDDSQLPKDRFSAERLKGVDSTLKIQPAELGDSAVYLCASSSRDYQHNGAHEQFFGPGTRLTVL.

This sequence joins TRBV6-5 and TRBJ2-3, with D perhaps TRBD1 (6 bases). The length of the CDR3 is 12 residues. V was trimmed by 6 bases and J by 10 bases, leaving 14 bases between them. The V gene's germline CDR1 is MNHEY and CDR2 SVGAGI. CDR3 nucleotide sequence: TGTGCCAGCAGCGACGACCCAGGGGCGCAGTATTTT. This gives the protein CASSDDPGAQYF.

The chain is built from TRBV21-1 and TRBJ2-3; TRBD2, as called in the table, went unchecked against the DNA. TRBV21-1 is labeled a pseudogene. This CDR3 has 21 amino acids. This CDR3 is CASSKDKEARLAGDFTDTQYF. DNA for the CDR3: TGTGCCAGCAGCAAGGACAAGGAAGCTAGACTAGCGGGGGACTTCACAGATACGCAGTATTTT.

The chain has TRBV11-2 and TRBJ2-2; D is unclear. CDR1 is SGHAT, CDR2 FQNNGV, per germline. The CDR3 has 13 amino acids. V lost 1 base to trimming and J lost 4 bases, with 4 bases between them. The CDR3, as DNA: TGTGCCAGCAGCTTAGCCCTCACCGGGGAGCTGTTTTTT. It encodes CASSLALTGELFF.

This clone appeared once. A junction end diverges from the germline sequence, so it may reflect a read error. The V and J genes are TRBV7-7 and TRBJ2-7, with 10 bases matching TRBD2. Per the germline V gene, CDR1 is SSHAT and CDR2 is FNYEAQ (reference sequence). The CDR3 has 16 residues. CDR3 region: CASSANRASGSYEQYF. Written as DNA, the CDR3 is TGTGCTAGCAGCGCGAACAGGGCTAGCGGGAGTTACGAGCAGTACTTC.

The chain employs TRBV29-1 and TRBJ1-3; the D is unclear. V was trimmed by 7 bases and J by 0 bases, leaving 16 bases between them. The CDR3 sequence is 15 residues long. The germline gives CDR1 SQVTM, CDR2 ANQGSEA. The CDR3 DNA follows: TGCAGCGCCGTAGGAGAAAAAAACTCTGGAAACACCATATATTTT. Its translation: CSAVGEKNSGNTIYF.

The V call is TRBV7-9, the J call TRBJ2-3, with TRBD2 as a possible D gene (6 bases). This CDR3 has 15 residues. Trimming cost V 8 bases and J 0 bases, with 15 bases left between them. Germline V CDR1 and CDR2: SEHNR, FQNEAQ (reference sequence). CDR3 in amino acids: CASGYWGESTDTQYF. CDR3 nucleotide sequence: TGTGCCAGCGGCTACTGGGGGGAGAGCACAGATACGCAGTATTTT.

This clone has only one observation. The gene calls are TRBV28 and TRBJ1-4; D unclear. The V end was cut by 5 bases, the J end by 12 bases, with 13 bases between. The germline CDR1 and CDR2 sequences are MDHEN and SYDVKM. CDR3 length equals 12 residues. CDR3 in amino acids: CASSIRPGELFF. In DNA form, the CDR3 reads TGTGCCAGCAGTATCCGACCTGGGGAACTGTTTTTT.

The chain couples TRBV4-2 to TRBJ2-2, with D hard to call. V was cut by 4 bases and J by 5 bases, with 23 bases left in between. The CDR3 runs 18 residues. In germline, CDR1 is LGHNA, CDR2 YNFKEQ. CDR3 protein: CASSPPPQIMVKTGELFF. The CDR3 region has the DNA TGTGCCAGCAGCCCACCCCCACAAATAATGGTCAAGACCGGGGAGCTGTTTTTT.

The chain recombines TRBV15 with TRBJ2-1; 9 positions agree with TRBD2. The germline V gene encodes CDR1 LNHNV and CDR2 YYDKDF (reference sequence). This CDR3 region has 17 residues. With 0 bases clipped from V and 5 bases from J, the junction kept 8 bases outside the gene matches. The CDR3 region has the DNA TGTGCCACCAGCAGAGATGCGTCGACTAGCGGTAACAATGAGCAGTTCTTC. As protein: CATSRDASTSGNNEQFF.

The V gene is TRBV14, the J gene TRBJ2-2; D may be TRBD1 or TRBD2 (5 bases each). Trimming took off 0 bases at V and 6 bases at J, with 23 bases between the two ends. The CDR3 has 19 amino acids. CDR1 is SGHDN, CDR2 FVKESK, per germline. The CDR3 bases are TGTGCCAGCAGCCAAGATTTTTTTGAGGGGAAAGTGAAGGCCGGGGAGCTGTTTTTT. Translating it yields CASSQDFFEGKVKAGELFF.

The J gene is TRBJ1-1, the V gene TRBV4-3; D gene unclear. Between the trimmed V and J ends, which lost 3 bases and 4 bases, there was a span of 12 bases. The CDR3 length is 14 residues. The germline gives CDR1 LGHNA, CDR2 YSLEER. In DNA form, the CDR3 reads TGCGCCAGCAGCCACCGCCACCCACTCACTGAAGCTTTCTTT. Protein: CASSHRHPLTEAFF.

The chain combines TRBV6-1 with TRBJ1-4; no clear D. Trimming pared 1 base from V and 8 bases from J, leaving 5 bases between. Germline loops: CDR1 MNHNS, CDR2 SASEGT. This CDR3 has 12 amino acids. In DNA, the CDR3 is TGTGCCAGCAGTGAAGGTGGGGAAAAACTGTTTTTT. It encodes CASSEGGEKLFF.

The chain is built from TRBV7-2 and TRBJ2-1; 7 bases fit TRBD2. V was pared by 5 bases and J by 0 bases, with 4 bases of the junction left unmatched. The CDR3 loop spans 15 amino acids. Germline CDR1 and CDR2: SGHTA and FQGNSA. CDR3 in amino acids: CASSAGLRSYNEQFF. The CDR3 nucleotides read TGTGCCAGCAGCGCGGGACTACGCTCCTACAATGAGCAGTTCTTC.

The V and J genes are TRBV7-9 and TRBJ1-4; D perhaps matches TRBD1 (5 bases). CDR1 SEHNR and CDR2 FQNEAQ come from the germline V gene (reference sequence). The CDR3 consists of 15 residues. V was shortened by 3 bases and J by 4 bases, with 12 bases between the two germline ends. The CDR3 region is CASSFEGAFNEKLFF. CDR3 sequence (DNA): TGTGCCAGCAGCTTCGAAGGGGCCTTTAATGAAAAACTGTTTTTT.

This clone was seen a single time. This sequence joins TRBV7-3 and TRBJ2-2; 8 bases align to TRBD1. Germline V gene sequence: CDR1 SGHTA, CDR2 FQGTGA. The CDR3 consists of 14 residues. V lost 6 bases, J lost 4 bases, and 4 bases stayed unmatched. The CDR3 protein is CASSLTGATGELFF. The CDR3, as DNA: TGTGCCAGCAGTTTGACAGGGGCCACCGGGGAGCTGTTTTTT.

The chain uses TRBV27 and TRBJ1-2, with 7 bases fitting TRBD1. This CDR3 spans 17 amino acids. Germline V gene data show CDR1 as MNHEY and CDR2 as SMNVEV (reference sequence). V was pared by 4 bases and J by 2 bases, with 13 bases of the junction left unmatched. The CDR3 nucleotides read TGTGCCAGCAGTTCCCTAGACAGGGCTAGTTTGAACTATGGCTACACCTTC. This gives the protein CASSSLDRASLNYGYTF.

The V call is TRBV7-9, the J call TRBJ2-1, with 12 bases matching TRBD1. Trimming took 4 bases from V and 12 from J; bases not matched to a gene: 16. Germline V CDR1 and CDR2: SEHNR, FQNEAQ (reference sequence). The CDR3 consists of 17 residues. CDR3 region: CASSSTGGDRGPPGQFF. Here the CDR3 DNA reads TGTGCCAGCAGCTCAACCGGCGGGGACAGGGGGCCTCCGGGGCAGTTCTTC.

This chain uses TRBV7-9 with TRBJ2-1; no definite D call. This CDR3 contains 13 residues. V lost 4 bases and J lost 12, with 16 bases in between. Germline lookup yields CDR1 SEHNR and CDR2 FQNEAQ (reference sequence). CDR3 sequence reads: CASSSPGEGWQFF. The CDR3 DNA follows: TGTGCCAGCAGCTCCCCCGGTGAAGGTTGGCAGTTCTTC.

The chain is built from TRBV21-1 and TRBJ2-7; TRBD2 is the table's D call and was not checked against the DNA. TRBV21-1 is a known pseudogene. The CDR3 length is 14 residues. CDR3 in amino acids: CASGGSAGAYEQYF. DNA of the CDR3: TGTGCCAGCGGCGGGAGCGCGGGGGCCTACGAGCAGTACTTC.

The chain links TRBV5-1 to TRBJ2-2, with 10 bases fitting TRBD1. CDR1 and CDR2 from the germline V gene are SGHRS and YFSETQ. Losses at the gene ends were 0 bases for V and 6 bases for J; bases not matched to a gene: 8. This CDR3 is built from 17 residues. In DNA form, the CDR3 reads TGCGCCAGCAGCTTGGCCCTGACAGGGGGCCCACCCGGGGAGCTGTTTTTT. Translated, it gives CASSLALTGGPPGELFF.

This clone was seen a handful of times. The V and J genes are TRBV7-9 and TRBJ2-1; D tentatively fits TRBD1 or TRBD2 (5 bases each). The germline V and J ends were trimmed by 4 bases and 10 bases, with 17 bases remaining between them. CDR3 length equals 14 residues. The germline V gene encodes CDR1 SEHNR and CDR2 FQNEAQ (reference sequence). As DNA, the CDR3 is TGTGCCAGCAGCTCGACGAACCTTAGGGACGAGCAGTTCTTC. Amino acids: CASSSTNLRDEQFF.

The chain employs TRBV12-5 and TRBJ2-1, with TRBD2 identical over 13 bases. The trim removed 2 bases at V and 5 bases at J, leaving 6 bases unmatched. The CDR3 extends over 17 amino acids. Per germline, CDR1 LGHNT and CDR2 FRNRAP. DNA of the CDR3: TGTGCTAGTGGTTTGAACCCCGGGACTAGCGGGGACAATGAGCAGTTCTTC. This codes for CASGLNPGTSGDNEQFF. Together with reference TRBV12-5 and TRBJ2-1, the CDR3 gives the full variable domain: DARVTQTPRHKVTEMGQEVTMRCQPILGHNTVFWYRQTMMQGLELLAYFRNRAPLDDSGMPKDRFSAEMPDATLATLKIQPSEPRDSAVYFCASGLNPGTSGDNEQFFGPGTRLTVL.

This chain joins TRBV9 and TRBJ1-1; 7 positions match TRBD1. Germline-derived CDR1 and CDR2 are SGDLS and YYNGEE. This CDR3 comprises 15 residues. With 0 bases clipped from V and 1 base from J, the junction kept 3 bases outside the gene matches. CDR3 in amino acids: CASSVETGRNTEAFF. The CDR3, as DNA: TGTGCCAGCAGCGTAGAGACAGGGCGGAACACTGAAGCTTTCTTT.

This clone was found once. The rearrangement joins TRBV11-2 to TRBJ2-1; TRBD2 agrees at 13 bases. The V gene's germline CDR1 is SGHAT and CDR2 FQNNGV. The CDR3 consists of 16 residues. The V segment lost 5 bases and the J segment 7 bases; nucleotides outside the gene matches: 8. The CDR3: CASSQTSGRGLNEQFF. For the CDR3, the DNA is TGTGCCAGCAGCCAAACTAGCGGGAGGGGATTGAATGAGCAGTTCTTC.